This T cell receptor (beta chain) was sequenced for a study of spatial heterogeneity in lung cancer. About the study: Unique TCR and UMI combinations averaged more than ten appearances each in raw reads.

The time point denotes: sample taken at primary tumor resection. Frozen PBMC, nontumor lung or tumor provided whole RNA, which was sequenced unsorted. Every TCR cDNA molecule bore a unique molecular identifier. TCRdb itself ran the 5' RACE reads through MiXCR, one entry per CDR3 protein. Seen here are about 44,000 distinct CDR3 sequences, approximately 15% observed once, and the top ten hold about 55%. Germline CDR1 LGHDT, CDR2 YNNKEL (reference sequence). Germline trimming cut 4 bases from V and 2 bases from J; bases unmatched to any gene: 4. This CDR3 is built from 15 residues. This clonotype has at least ten counts.

This sequence originates from a male donor with early-stage non-small cell lung cancer. The chain carries TRBV3-1 and TRBJ2-7; 11 nucleotides match TRBD2. Source: PBMCs, taken at surgery. The DNA of the CDR3 is TGTGCCAGCAGCCGAGAGGGACTAGCGGCCTACGAGCAGTACTTC. It encodes CASSREGLAAYEQYF.